What follows are 20 T cell receptor beta chains derived from one specimen sequenced in a study of CD8+ T cells in alopecia areata. Described treatment: oral pan-JAK inhibitor, 5-10 mg twice daily. Extracted from the samples, RNA was reverse transcribed into cDNA to serve as the sequencing template. Only in-frame clones appear in the TCRdb table, and some are missing; sequencing was by immunoSEQ multiplex PCR. This table holds about 42,000 clones, about two thirds found once. The sample consisted of CD8+ T cells sorted from blood, taken at week 4, from a patient treated with tofacitinib. Every receptor here comes from a human donor with alopecia areata.

The chain has TRBV23-1 and TRBJ1-1, with 7 bases matching TRBD1. TRBV23-1 is noted as an ORF with a role that remains uncertain. This CDR3 is built from 14 residues. V lost 3 bases, J lost 6 bases, and 7 bases stayed unmatched. The CDR3 is CASSHWIRGAEAFF. In nucleotides, the CDR3 is TGCGCCAGCAGTCACTGGATCAGGGGGGCTGAAGCTTTCTTT.

The chain carries TRBV7-8 and TRBJ2-1; no clear D. Between the trimmed V and J ends, which lost 1 base and 5 bases, there was a span of 6 bases. The CDR3 has 13 amino acids. Germline V gene lookup returns CDR1 SGHVS and CDR2 FQNEAQ. The CDR3 sequence is CASSLGPNNEQFF. The CDR3 DNA reads as TGTGCCAGCAGCTTAGGCCCAAACAATGAGCAGTTCTTC.

There are a few counts of this clone. The V call is TRBV29-1, the J call TRBJ1-2; 7 nucleotides align to TRBD1. CDR1 and CDR2 (germline): SQVTM, ANQGSEA. CDR3 length: 14 residues. Trimming removed 6 bases from V and 1 base from J; junction bases left unmatched: 8. The CDR3 is CSVIGGDLNYGYTF. As DNA, the CDR3 is TGCAGCGTGATAGGGGGCGACCTTAACTATGGCTACACCTTC.

CDR3 nucleotides: TGTGCCAGCAGCCCAGGGGGCTTCGAGCAGTACTTC. Translation gives CASSPGGFEQYF. The rearrangement uses TRBV7-2 and TRBJ2-7; 8 bases line up with TRBD1. This CDR3 has 12 residues. Looked up from germline, CDR1 is SGHTA and CDR2 is FQGNSA. Trimming took 5 bases from V and 6 from J; bases not matched to a gene: 3.

The V and J genes are TRBV4-1 and TRBJ2-7, with D possibly TRBD1 on 6 matching bases. The CDR3 has 14 amino acids. CDR1 and CDR2 (germline): MGHRA, YSYEKL. V was trimmed by 5 bases and J by 5 bases, leaving 16 bases between them. The CDR3 nucleotides read TGCGCCAGCAGCACGAAACAGGGTCCCAACGAGCAGTACTTC. It encodes CASSTKQGPNEQYF.

The chain has TRBV25-1 and TRBJ2-7; weak D call: TRBD1 (5 bases). Germline loops: CDR1 MGHDK, CDR2 SYGVNS. Trimming shortened V by 6 bases and J by 2 bases, and 11 bases separated the two germline ends. The CDR3 loop spans 13 amino acids. Written as DNA, the CDR3 is TGTGCCAGCAGAAATACAGGAGCCTACGAGCAGTACTTC. It specifies CASRNTGAYEQYF.

The count of this clone is one. This chain links TRBV29-1 with TRBJ1-1; possible D gene TRBD1, 5 bases. The V end was cut by 1 base, the J end by 0 bases, with 6 bases between. This CDR3 is built from 13 residues. Germline values: CDR1 SQVTM, CDR2 ANQGSEA. The DNA of the CDR3 is TGCAGCGTTGAAGGACAGCTGAACACTGAAGCTTTCTTT. Translating it yields CSVEGQLNTEAFF. The complete variable domain, with remaining parts taken from reference TRBV29-1 and TRBJ1-1, reads SAVISQKPSRDICQRGTSLTIQCQVDSQVTMMFWYRQQPGQSLTLIATANQGSEATYESGFVIDKFPISRPNLTFSTLTVSNMSPEDSSIYLCSVEGQLNTEAFFGQGTRLTVV.

The chain couples TRBV27 to TRBJ2-1; D is unresolved. Germline V gives CDR1 MNHEY, CDR2 SMNVEV (reference sequence). Trimming left V 3 bases short and J 7 bases short, with 10 bases between. This CDR3 comprises 13 residues. The chain's CDR3 is CASSFAYGNEQFF. The CDR3 DNA sequence: TGTGCCAGCAGTTTCGCTTACGGGAATGAGCAGTTCTTC.

The V and J genes are TRBV13 and TRBJ2-5; no definite D call. V was cut by 5 bases and J by 2 bases, with 9 bases left in between. Germline V lookup: CDR1 PRHDT, CDR2 FYEKMQ (reference sequence). The CDR3 contains 13 residues. In nucleotides, the CDR3 is TGTGCCAGCAGCCGAGTGATGCAAGAGACCCAGTACTTC. It encodes CASSRVMQETQYF.

The chain combines TRBV30 with TRBJ1-2; D unresolved. Germline values: CDR1 GTSNPN, CDR2 SVGIG (reference sequence). The CDR3 extends over 11 amino acids. V lost 2 bases and J lost 12, with 13 bases in between. The CDR3 DNA reads TGTGCCTGGAGTTCCACGGGAGACCACACCTTC. Protein: CAWSSTGDHTF. Complete variable domain (other parts from reference TRBV30 and TRBJ1-2): SQTIHQWPATLVQPVGSPLSLECTVEGTSNPNLYWYRQAAGRGLQLLFYSVGIGQISSEVPQNLSASRPQDRQFILSSKKLLLSDSGFYLCAWSSTGDHTFGSGTRLTVV.

The V gene is TRBV30, the J gene TRBJ1-1; D not certain. Per the germline V gene, CDR1 is GTSNPN and CDR2 is SVGIG (reference sequence). V was clipped by 0 bases and J by 5 bases, with 10 bases between them. This CDR3 has 13 residues. The CDR3: CAWSVHMRTEAFF. In nucleotides, the CDR3 is TGTGCCTGGAGTGTACATATGAGGACTGAAGCTTTCTTT.

J is TRBJ2-7 and V is TRBV27, with 7 bases identical to TRBD1. The CDR3 is 15 amino acids. CDR1 and CDR2 (germline): MNHEY, SMNVEV (reference sequence). V dropped 2 bases and J dropped 3; count of bases not matched to a gene: 7. The CDR3 here is CASSLLTGFGYEQYF. CDR3 coding DNA: TGTGCCAGCAGTTTACTGACAGGGTTTGGCTACGAGCAGTACTTC.

The chain employs TRBV7-8 and TRBJ2-3; TRBD2 agrees at 7 bases. This CDR3 spans 14 amino acids. Trimming removed 0 bases from V and 6 bases from J; junction bases left unmatched: 3. CDR1 and CDR2 from the germline V gene are SGHVS and FQNEAQ. CDR3 loop: CASSLADGRDTQYF. As DNA, the CDR3 is TGTGCCAGCAGCTTAGCGGACGGGAGGGATACGCAGTATTTT.

This clone was seen only a few times. The rearrangement links TRBV29-1 to TRBJ2-1, with no clear D. Germline assignment: CDR1 SQVTM and CDR2 ANQGSEA. V lost 7 bases and J 9 bases, leaving 10 bases between the germline ends. The CDR3 is 10 residues long. The CDR3 loop is CSGDTGEQFF. CDR3 bases: TGCAGCGGTGATACCGGTGAGCAGTTCTTC.

The V and J genes are TRBV29-1 and TRBJ1-4, with D possibly TRBD1 on 6 matching bases. Germline CDR1 SQVTM, CDR2 ANQGSEA. Trimming took 3 bases from V and 7 from J, leaving 12 bases between them. The CDR3 length is 13 residues. This CDR3 reads CSVDVQGFEKLFF. The CDR3 region has the DNA TGCAGCGTTGACGTGCAGGGGTTTGAAAAACTGTTTTTT.

This CDR3 is CASSLSGSPPAYEQFF. In nucleotides, the CDR3 is TGTGCCAGCAGTTTATCTGGCTCGCCACCCGCCTATGAGCAGTTCTTC. The chain has TRBV27 and TRBJ2-1, with D unresolved. Germline loops: CDR1 MNHEY, CDR2 SMNVEV (reference sequence). The CDR3 sequence is 16 residues long. V was clipped by 0 bases and J by 8 bases, with 17 bases between them.

V and J are TRBV29-1 and TRBJ1-2; 8 bases fit TRBD1. Unmatched junction bases numbered 6, after V lost 1 base and J lost 5 bases. There are 14 residues in the CDR3. The germline CDR1 and CDR2 sequences are SQVTM and ANQGSEA. This chain's CDR3 is CSVEGGDRPYGYTF. As DNA, the CDR3 is TGCAGCGTTGAAGGAGGGGACAGGCCATATGGCTACACCTTC.

Comments on this clone: No conserved phenylalanine or tryptophan ends this CDR3, so it is likely a read error. The chain recombines TRBV6-6 with TRBJ1-1; no clear D. Trimming took 2 bases from V and 7 from J, leaving 8 bases between them. CDR3 size: 12 residues. The germline gives CDR1 MNHNY, CDR2 SVGAGI (reference sequence). The CDR3: CASSYVYNEAFL. The CDR3 region has the DNA TGTGCCAGCAGTTACGTCTACAATGAAGCTTTCCTT.

This clone was seen more than once but under ten times. The V and J genes are TRBV19 and TRBJ1-1; TRBD1 agrees at 10 bases. Germline CDR1 reads LNHDA; CDR2 reads SQIVND (reference sequence). V trimming: 7 bases; J trimming: 0 bases; junction bases outside the gene matches: 14. The CDR3 sequence is 18 residues long. The CDR3 spells CASTLLGGTGVMNTEAFF. The CDR3 DNA reads TGTGCCAGTACTCTACTGGGGGGGACAGGGGTTATGAACACTGAAGCTTTCTTT.

The chain uses TRBV7-3 and TRBJ2-1; D is possibly TRBD2 (5 bases). This CDR3 has 16 amino acids. V was shortened by 3 bases and J by 0 bases, with 12 bases between the two germline ends. Germline assignment: CDR1 SGHTA and CDR2 FQGTGA. The CDR3 nucleotides are TGTGCCAGCAGCTTCGATGGGGAGAGCTCCTACAATGAGCAGTTCTTC. Its translation is CASSFDGESSYNEQFF.